These 12 T cell receptor beta chains came from one sample sequenced in a study of blood T cell repertoires in COVID-19. The repertoire was sequenced with immunoSEQ multiplex PCR; TCRdb's copy has only in-frame clones and lacks some. Of 220,000 or so clones listed, 65% to 85% are singletons. Sequenced sample: PBMCs or T cells enriched from blood (not recorded which). These receptor sequences come from a woman between 55 and 75 years old who had recovered from COVID-19.

This clone came up a few times. The J gene is TRBJ1-1, the V gene TRBV4-1; 7 nucleotides agree with TRBD1. Germline V gene sequence: CDR1 MGHRA, CDR2 YSYEKL. The CDR3 length is 14 residues. The junction had 5 bases not matched to a gene; V was cut back by 0 bases and J by 7 bases. The CDR3 DNA reads TGCGCCAGCAGCCAAGACAGGGGGTCTTTTGAAGCTTTCTTT. Amino acids: CASSQDRGSFEAFF.

This clone is a singleton in its sample. The V and J genes are TRBV7-2 and TRBJ2-7, with 9 positions matching TRBD2. The CDR3 is 16 residues long. Germline V gives CDR1 SGHTA, CDR2 FQGNSA. J gave up 5 bases and V 5 bases, and 13 bases lay outside the gene matches. CDR3 bases: TGTGCCAGCAGCCTAGAGGGGGCGGCTAGCGGGAACGAGCAGTACTTC. This gives the protein CASSLEGAASGNEQYF.

This clone came up a few times. In nucleotides, the CDR3 is TGTGCCAGCAGACAGGGACAGGAGGGTTCACCCCTCCACTTT. Amino acids: CASRQGQEGSPLHF. The V and J genes are TRBV5-4 and TRBJ1-6; 8 bases align to TRBD1. The length of the CDR3 is 14 residues. Germline CDR1 and CDR2: SGHNT and YYREEE (reference sequence). V shed 5 bases and J 9 bases; nucleotides not matched to a gene: 7.

This chain uses TRBV6-1 with TRBJ1-2, with TRBD1 identical over 9 bases. The CDR3 length is 16 residues. V lost 3 bases and J lost 0; bases outside the gene matches: 5. CDR1 MNHNS and CDR2 SASEGT come from the germline V gene. CDR3 region: CASSDPRDRANYGYTF. The DNA of the CDR3 is TGTGCCAGCAGTGACCCCCGGGACAGGGCTAACTATGGCTACACCTTC.

Here the CDR3 DNA reads TGTGCCAGCAGCCCGGGAATACTAGCGGGAGGGCCGGCCAAAAACATTCAGTACTTC. It codes for CASSPGILAGGPAKNIQYF. The rearrangement uses TRBV5-4 and TRBJ2-4; 13 bases are shared with TRBD2. Trimming at V came to 4 bases and at J to 1 base, leaving 11 bases not matched to a gene. This CDR3 is 19 amino acids long. The germline V gene has CDR1 SGHNT and CDR2 YYREEE (reference sequence).

The V gene is TRBV11-2, the J gene TRBJ2-3; D possibly corresponds to TRBD2 (6 bases). From germline, CDR1 is SGHAT and CDR2 FQNNGV. The length of the CDR3 is 16 residues. Trimming shortened V by 5 bases and J by 2 bases, and 17 bases separated the two germline ends. The CDR3 sequence is CASSERGGGTTDTQYF. The CDR3 DNA sequence: TGTGCCAGCAGCGAGCGCGGTGGCGGGACCACAGATACGCAGTATTTT.

Only one count was recorded for this clone. The chain couples TRBV19 to TRBJ2-6, with D possibly being TRBD1 (6 bases). Per germline, CDR1 LNHDA and CDR2 SQIVND (reference sequence). Trimming removed 6 bases at V and 0 bases at J, with 12 bases between. The CDR3 is made up of 16 amino acids. The CDR3 region is CASSTEGHSGANVLTF. The CDR3, as DNA: TGTGCCAGTAGCACAGAGGGACACTCTGGGGCCAACGTCCTGACTTTC.

The gene calls are TRBV5-4 and TRBJ1-1; D gene ambiguous. Deletions cut 4 bases from V and 5 bases from J, with 12 bases between. The germline gives CDR1 SGHNT, CDR2 YYREEE (reference sequence). The CDR3 length is 13 residues. DNA of the CDR3: TGTGCCAGCAGCCGCGAGGGTCGGACTGAAGCTTTCTTT. It translates to CASSREGRTEAFF.

V usage is TRBV19 and J usage is TRBJ1-5; D uncertain. The length of the CDR3 is 15 residues. Germline V gene data show CDR1 as LNHDA and CDR2 as SQIVND (reference sequence). Trimming stripped 5 bases from V and 7 bases from J, with 18 bases between. This chain's CDR3 is CASSPVGGRGQPQHF. CDR3 coding DNA: TGTGCCAGTAGTCCTGTGGGAGGTCGTGGGCAGCCCCAGCATTTT.

The chain links TRBV28 to TRBJ2-7; D is perhaps TRBD2 (7 bases). The CDR3 extends over 13 amino acids. V lost 6 bases and J 4 bases, leaving 13 bases between the germline ends. Germline loops: CDR1 MDHEN, CDR2 SYDVKM. CDR3 residues: CASRGGGWYEQYF. CDR3 in DNA: TGTGCCAGCAGAGGGGGGGGTTGGTACGAGCAGTACTTC.

The CDR3 is CAISLRSGRFMNTQYF. For the CDR3, the DNA is TGTGCCATCAGCCTGCGTAGCGGTAGATTTATGAATACGCAGTATTTT. The rearrangement links TRBV10-3 to TRBJ2-3, with a possible D match to TRBD2 (6 bases). The germline gives CDR1 ENHRY, CDR2 SYGVKD. The CDR3 sequence is 16 residues long. V lost 6 bases and J lost 7, with 23 bases in between.

The genes are TRBV5-1 and TRBJ1-4, with 9 bases matching TRBD1. This CDR3 has 15 residues. CDR1 and CDR2 from the germline V gene are SGHRS and YFSETQ. Losses at the gene ends were 4 bases for V and 7 bases for J; bases not matched to a gene: 8. CDR3 amino acids: CASSNLTGGFEKLFF. For the CDR3, the DNA is TGCGCCAGCAGCAACCTGACAGGGGGATTTGAAAAACTGTTTTTT.